Here is one T cell receptor beta chain with its context. This specimen belongs to a study of blood T cell repertoires in COVID-19. Repertoires were generated with immunoSEQ multiplex PCR, while TCRdb's copy carries only in-frame clones and drops some. The data contain 300,000 to 400,000 clones, about 90% of them seen just once; the ten biggest clones take up around 3.5%. Trimming at V came to 6 bases and at J to 2 bases, leaving 9 bases not matched to a gene. Germline V gene lookup returns CDR1 KGHSH and CDR2 LQKENI. This CDR3 region has 16 residues. Source material: peripheral blood. The chain employs TRBV18 and TRBJ2-1, with 8 bases that match TRBD2. The clonotype comes from a woman in her late teens or twenties who had recovered from COVID-19. Here the CDR3 reads CASSPESSGTYNEQFF. The CDR3 bases are TGTGCCAGCTCCCCAGAAAGTAGCGGGACCTACAATGAGCAGTTCTTC.